Listed below are T cell receptor beta chains from one sample, sequenced in a study of T-cell memory formation after mild COVID-19. TCRdb re-analysed the 5' RACE reads in MiXCR, keeping a single row per CDR3 protein. Of some 180,000 distinct CDR3 sequences in the sample, under 20% were seen once. Sequencing input: PBMCs or a T cell subset sorted from them (not recorded which). The receptors here all came from a man aged 18 to 30 who had mild COVID-19 (a few samples of this study predate the infection). Cell type and time point are not known. Each CDR3 is given with its conserved first and last residue. The D gene is left open where the match is weak. Clone size is given for some rows only: seen once, a few or many times, or a class if the clone is expanded.

size: NA
V: TRBV29-1
J: TRBJ2-5
D: TRBD1
DNA: TGCAGCGTGGATCGAGACCTCAGGGGGAAGACCCAGTACTTC
CDR3: CSVDRDLRGKTQYF

size: NA
V: TRBV5-1
J: TRBJ1-6
D: NA
DNA: TGCGCCAGTGGGGCCCGGGGGAATTCACCCCTCCACTTT
CDR3: CASGARGNSPLHF

size: NA
V: TRBV18
J: TRBJ2-5
D: NA
DNA: TGTGCCAGCTCACCAGACTTAGGGAGGCAGACCCAGTACTTC
CDR3: CASSPDLGRQTQYF

size: few
V: TRBV7-6
J: TRBJ2-3
D: NA
DNA: TGTGCCAGCAGCTTAGGAATTTTATACACAGATACGCAGTATTTT
CDR3: CASSLGILYTDTQYF

size: NA
V: TRBV18
J: TRBJ2-7
D: NA
DNA: TGTGCCAGCTCACCACTGAGTTACGAGCAGTACTTC
CDR3: CASSPLSYEQYF

size: few
V: TRBV20-1
J: TRBJ1-5
D: NA
DNA: TGCAGTGCGAGCCCTGACAGCAATCAGCCCCAGCATTTT
CDR3: CSASPDSNQPQHF

size: NA
V: TRBV5-1
J: TRBJ2-3
D: TRBD2
DNA: TGCGCCAGCAGCGGGGCGGGGGGTCCCACAGATACGCAGTATTTT
CDR3: CASSGAGGPTDTQYF

size: NA
V: TRBV20-1
J: TRBJ2-1
D: NA
DNA: TGCAGTGCTAGATTGAGCGGCTATGAGCAGTTCTTC
CDR3: CSARLSGYEQFF

size: NA
V: TRBV7-3
J: TRBJ2-5
D: NA
DNA: TGTGCCAGCCCCTTTGGGAAGACCCAGTACTTC
CDR3: CASPFGKTQYF

size: NA
V: TRBV6-5
J: TRBJ1-1
D: NA
DNA: TGTGCCAGCAGTTACTACGAGGGAAGCACTGAAGCTTTCTTT
CDR3: CASSYYEGSTEAFF

size: NA
V: TRBV5-1
J: TRBJ1-4
D: TRBD1
DNA: TGCGCCAGCAGCTGGGCCGGGACAGGGTTTTATGACAAACTGTTTTTT
CDR3: CASSWAGTGFYDKLFF

size: few
V: TRBV7-9
J: TRBJ2-6
D: NA
DNA: TGTGCCAGCAGCTTCCGACGCTCTGGGGCCAACGTCCTGACTTTC
CDR3: CASSFRRSGANVLTF

size: few
V: TRBV12-3/TRBV12-4
J: TRBJ2-4
D: NA
DNA: TGTGCCAGCAGCCCGCAGGGCCTACAGTACTTC
CDR3: CASSPQGLQYF

size: few
V: TRBV7-2
J: TRBJ2-1
D: NA
DNA: TGTGCCAGCAGCCACAGGAGATTGAGCGGAACTAACTACAATGAGCAGTTCTTC
CDR3: CASSHRRLSGTNYNEQFF

size: NA
V: TRBV9
J: TRBJ2-1
D: NA
DNA: TGTGCCAGCAGCGTAGCGACAGCTTACAATGAGCAGTTCTTC
CDR3: CASSVATAYNEQFF

size: many
V: TRBV7-9
J: TRBJ2-3
D: NA
DNA: TGTGCCAGCAGCTCCCGACTGCCAGTCACAGATACGCAGTATTTT
CDR3: CASSSRLPVTDTQYF

size: few
V: TRBV10-3
J: TRBJ2-1
D: TRBD2
DNA: TGTGCCACGACTAGCGGGGGGGACAATGAGCAGTTCTTC
CDR3: CATTSGGDNEQFF

size: few
V: TRBV11-2
J: TRBJ2-1
D: TRBD1
DNA: TGTGCCAGCAGCTTAGGGTGGACAGGGGGCAATGAGCAGTTCTTC
CDR3: CASSLGWTGGNEQFF

size: NA
V: TRBV27
J: TRBJ2-5
D: NA
DNA: TGTGCCAGCAGTTTGTCGCCGACGCGGGAGACCCAGTACTTC
CDR3: CASSLSPTRETQYF

size: few
V: TRBV7-9
J: TRBJ1-5
D: NA
DNA: TGTGCCAGCAGCGCAGACCACGAAGGCAATCAGCCCCAGCATTTT
CDR3: CASSADHEGNQPQHF